Each of the 27 T cell receptor beta chains below was sequenced from the same sample in a study of cytomegalovirus exposure and HLA in healthy donors. A multiplex PCR was run with 60 Vbeta primers and 13 Jbeta primers. Sequencing was performed with immunoSEQ multiplex PCR; in TCRdb, only in-frame clones are kept and a portion is missing. This sample has 99,000 or so clones; 70% to 85% occur once, and the top ten carry about 5.7%. The sample taken for sequencing was PBMCs. These receptors all stem from a woman younger than 35 in good health and CMV-seropositive.

Details on this clone: Different DNA sequences within this sample yield the same CDR3. The chain carries TRBV19 and TRBJ1-1; D is undetermined. The V end lost 1 base, the J end lost 1 base, and 7 bases lay between the germline ends. The length of the CDR3 is 14 residues. The V gene's germline CDR1 is LNHDA and CDR2 SQIVND (reference sequence). CDR3 in amino acids: CASSIGAGNTEAFF. CDR3 nucleotides: TGTGCCAGTAGTATAGGAGCGGGGAACACTGAAGCTTTCTTT.

Only a few counts were recorded for this clone. V is TRBV2 and J is TRBJ2-1; 10 positions agree with TRBD2. CDR1 and CDR2 from the germline V gene are SNHLY and FYNNEI. This CDR3 comprises 15 residues. The V segment lost 5 bases and the J segment 3 bases; nucleotides outside the gene matches: 4. The CDR3 region is CASSSGLAFYNEQFF. The CDR3 bases are TGTGCCAGCAGTTCGGGACTAGCGTTCTACAATGAGCAGTTCTTC.

This chain uses TRBV30 with TRBJ1-2; TRBD1 aligns across 8 bases. Per the germline V gene, CDR1 is GTSNPN and CDR2 is SVGIG (reference sequence). This CDR3 is 14 amino acids long. Germline trimming cut 8 bases from V and 4 bases from J; bases unmatched to any gene: 12. CDR3 in amino acids: CAGETGALLYGYTF. The CDR3 bases are TGTGCCGGGGAGACAGGGGCCTTACTCTATGGCTACACCTTC.

This clone was observed a handful of times. The rearrangement links TRBV5-6 to TRBJ1-3; 8 nucleotides match TRBD1. Trimming removed 4 bases from V and 0 bases from J; junction bases left unmatched: 9. This CDR3 has 17 amino acids. Germline CDR1 reads SGHDT; CDR2 reads YYEEEE. The CDR3 protein is CASSRPRDRSSGNTIYF. CDR3 coding DNA: TGTGCCAGCAGCCGCCCCAGGGACAGGAGCTCTGGAAACACCATATATTTT. Full variable domain (rest looked up from reference TRBV5-6 and TRBJ1-3): DAGVTQSPTHLIKTRGQQVTLRCSPKSGHDTVSWYQQALGQGPQFIFQYYEEEERQRGNFPDRFSGHQFPNYSSELNVNALLLGDSALYLCASSRPRDRSSGNTIYFGEGSWLTVV.

The chain recombines TRBV29-1 with TRBJ1-1, with TRBD1 identical over 8 bases. After removal of 2 bases from V and 4 bases from J, the junction contained 9 bases not matched to a gene. Germline CDR1 SQVTM, CDR2 ANQGSEA. The CDR3 is made up of 15 amino acids. DNA for the CDR3: TGCAGCGTTGAATTAAGAAGAACAGGGGGCACTGAAGCTTTCTTT. Translating gives CSVELRRTGGTEAFF.

This chain uses TRBV2 with TRBJ1-5; 11 nucleotides line up with TRBD1. Trimming at V came to 6 bases and at J to 6 bases, leaving 7 bases not matched to a gene. Germline V gene lookup returns CDR1 SNHLY and CDR2 FYNNEI. This CDR3 comprises 15 residues. CDR3 sequence reads: CASRGQGVQGQPQHF. CDR3 sequence (DNA): TGTGCCAGCAGGGGACAGGGGGTTCAGGGTCAGCCCCAGCATTTT.

The chain recombines TRBV27 with TRBJ1-5; D is undetermined. This CDR3 comprises 18 residues. Germline values: CDR1 MNHEY, CDR2 SMNVEV (reference sequence). Trimming removed 3 bases from V and 0 bases from J, with 18 bases in between. CDR3 DNA sequence: TGTGCCAGCAGTTTGGGCCGAGGTGGAGGCTATAGCAATCAGCCCCAGCATTTT. Translated: CASSLGRGGGYSNQPQHF.

CDR3 in DNA: TGTGCCAGCAGTGTGTCACAGGGGGATGAAGCTTTCTTT. Its protein product is CASSVSQGDEAFF. This chain joins TRBV6-1 and TRBJ1-1, with 8 bases aligning to TRBD1. Germline CDR1 and CDR2: MNHNS and SASEGT. Trimming cost V 4 bases and J 7 bases; bases outside gene matches: 5. The CDR3 has 13 residues.

The V call is TRBV30, the J call TRBJ1-5, with D tentatively TRBD1 (6 bases). CDR3 length: 16 residues. V dropped 0 bases and J dropped 4 bases, with 16 bases sitting between them. Germline V gene data show CDR1 as GTSNPN and CDR2 as SVGIG (reference sequence). The CDR3 coding sequence is TGTGCCTGGAGTGTGGGGACCGGGACAAGAAATCAGCCCCAGCATTTT. It specifies CAWSVGTGTRNQPQHF. The full variable domain, completed using reference TRBV30 and TRBJ1-5, is SQTIHQWPATLVQPVGSPLSLECTVEGTSNPNLYWYRQAAGRGLQLLFYSVGIGQISSEVPQNLSASRPQDRQFILSSKKLLLSDSGFYLCAWSVGTGTRNQPQHFGDGTRLSIL.

This chain links TRBV6-5 with TRBJ2-4; D gene unclear. This CDR3 contains 14 residues. The ends were cut back, 4 bases at V and 0 bases at J, with 7 bases in the middle. CDR1 MNHEY and CDR2 SVGAGI come from the germline V gene. CDR3 amino acids: CASSLNLAKNIQYF. The CDR3 DNA sequence: TGTGCCAGCAGTTTAAATCTAGCCAAAAACATTCAGTACTTC.

This clone was picked up one time. The chain combines TRBV9 with TRBJ2-7, with TRBD1 identical over 12 bases. Trimming removed 3 bases from V and 2 bases from J; junction bases left unmatched: 6. This CDR3 spans 16 amino acids. Per germline, CDR1 SGDLS and CDR2 YYNGEE. This CDR3 reads CASSGGQGAPPYEQYF. Written as DNA, the CDR3 is TGTGCCAGCAGCGGGGGACAGGGGGCGCCCCCCTACGAGCAGTACTTC.

This rearrangement joins TRBV5-4 to TRBJ2-7; TRBD2 might be the D (6 bases). The CDR3 contains 15 residues. Germline V gives CDR1 SGHNT, CDR2 YYREEE (reference sequence). The V and J ends lost 2 bases and 0 bases respectively, with 12 bases between them. The chain's CDR3 is CASSFAGLDSYEQYF. In DNA form, the CDR3 reads TGTGCCAGCAGCTTCGCGGGACTGGACTCCTACGAGCAGTACTTC.

The rearrangement uses TRBV12-5 and TRBJ1-1; possible D gene TRBD1, 5 bases. Germline V CDR1 and CDR2: LGHNT, FRNRAP. This CDR3 is 15 amino acids long. V lost 0 bases and J 0 bases, leaving 8 bases between the germline ends. DNA of the CDR3: TGTGCTAGTGGTTTGGTACAGGCCATGAACACTGAAGCTTTCTTT. Translating gives CASGLVQAMNTEAFF.

The V and J genes are TRBV15 and TRBJ2-5; D may be TRBD2 (5 bases). The assigned J gene may be wrong: the sequence end matches TRBJ2-7 better. The CDR3 has 15 residues. Germline V gene sequence: CDR1 LNHNV, CDR2 YYDKDF (reference sequence). The CDR3 DNA reads as TGTGCCACCAGCAGAGACCTAGCTCTCTCGGGCGAGCAGTACTTC. Translated: CATSRDLALSGEQYF.

The rearrangement links TRBV19 to TRBJ2-5, with D unclear. Trimming pared 4 bases from V and 0 bases from J, leaving 6 bases between. Germline CDR1 is LNHDA and CDR2 is SQIVND (reference sequence). This CDR3 has 13 amino acids. The CDR3, as DNA: TGTGCCAGTAGTAGCAGGAACCAAGAGACCCAGTACTTC. Translation: CASSSRNQETQYF.

The rearrangement uses TRBV5-4 and TRBJ2-7; 8 bases are shared with TRBD1. This CDR3 spans 15 amino acids. Germline CDR1 SGHNT, CDR2 YYREEE (reference sequence). Trimming removed 0 bases from V and 5 bases from J; junction bases left unmatched: 7. In DNA, the CDR3 is TGTGCCAGCAGCTTGGGGACAGGGATCGCCGACGAGCAGTACTTC. Its protein is CASSLGTGIADEQYF.

This clone was found a few times. V and J are TRBV18 and TRBJ2-3; 11 bases align to TRBD2. The V gene end was trimmed by 1 base and the J gene end by 3 bases; junction bases not matched to a gene: 9. Germline V gene data show CDR1 as KGHSH and CDR2 as LQKENI. The CDR3 loop spans 18 amino acids. The DNA for the CDR3 is TGTGCCAGCTCACCACGACTAGCGGGATGGGCGGGAACAGATACGCAGTATTTT. Protein: CASSPRLAGWAGTDTQYF.

The chain uses TRBV10-3 and TRBJ1-1, with 7 bases that match TRBD1. This CDR3 spans 13 amino acids. From germline, CDR1 is ENHRY and CDR2 SYGVKD. With 8 bases clipped from V and 0 bases from J, the junction kept 3 bases outside the gene matches. CDR3 nucleotides: TGTGCCATCGGGACAGCAGTGAACACTGAAGCTTTCTTT. Translation: CAIGTAVNTEAFF.

The chain carries TRBV18 and TRBJ2-7; 13 bases are shared with TRBD2. Germline-derived CDR1 and CDR2 are KGHSH and LQKENI. The CDR3 totals 15 residues. V lost 0 bases, J lost 4 bases, and 0 bases stayed unmatched. This chain's CDR3 is CASSPPGLAGYEQYF. The CDR3 nucleotides read TGTGCCAGCTCACCACCGGGACTAGCGGGGTACGAGCAGTACTTC.

This clone was detected a few times. This chain joins TRBV6-1 and TRBJ2-3; the match to TRBD2 covers 12 bases. The CDR3 contains 19 residues. CDR1 MNHNS and CDR2 SASEGT come from the germline V gene. J was trimmed by 2 bases and V by 1 base; bases with no gene match: 10. CDR3 protein: CASSEGPSRLAGATDTQYF. The CDR3 bases are TGTGCCAGCAGTGAAGGACCCTCGCGACTAGCGGGAGCCACAGATACGCAGTATTTT.

The J gene is TRBJ2-7, the V gene TRBV6-1; weak D call: TRBD1 (6 bases). V was cut by 7 bases and J by 2 bases, with 12 bases left in between. Germline-derived CDR1 and CDR2 are MNHNS and SASEGT. The CDR3 is 13 residues long. DNA for the CDR3: TGTGCCAGCAAGTTGGGACAACCCTACGAGCAGTACTTC. Protein: CASKLGQPYEQYF.

CDR3 bases: TGTGCCAGCAGCGTAGGAGGGGGACTAGCGGTTAATGAGCAGTTCTTC. Its protein is CASSVGGGLAVNEQFF. This chain uses TRBV9 with TRBJ2-1; TRBD2 matches 11 bases. J lost 7 bases, V lost 0 bases, and 6 bases had no gene match. The CDR3 is 16 amino acids. The germline gives CDR1 SGDLS, CDR2 YYNGEE.

V is TRBV30 and J is TRBJ2-7; the D gene is possibly TRBD1 (6 bases). Germline CDR1 and CDR2: GTSNPN and SVGIG (reference sequence). Between the trimmed V and J ends, which lost 0 bases and 4 bases, there was a span of 16 bases. The CDR3 sequence is 15 residues long. This CDR3 is CAWSVGTPRYYEQYF. The CDR3 bases are TGTGCCTGGAGTGTCGGGACACCGAGATATTACGAGCAGTACTTC.

The chain recombines TRBV28 with TRBJ1-1; D is ambiguous. Per the germline V gene, CDR1 is MDHEN and CDR2 is SYDVKM. The CDR3 covers 13 residues. V dropped 3 bases and J dropped 0 bases, with 5 bases sitting between them. DNA of the CDR3: TGTGCCAGCAGTTTTGGGCTGAACACTGAAGCTTTCTTT. Protein product: CASSFGLNTEAFF.

The chain carries TRBV11-2 and TRBJ2-7, with 7 nucleotides matching TRBD1. V shed 5 bases, J shed 4 bases, and the junction held 2 bases outside the gene matches. Germline CDR1 is SGHAT and CDR2 is FQNNGV. This CDR3 has 12 residues. CDR3 DNA sequence: TGTGCCAGCAGCCTACAGGGGTACGAGCAGTACTTC. This encodes CASSLQGYEQYF.

Here the CDR3 reads CSAGGVPNYNEQFF. CDR3 in DNA: TGCAGCGCGGGGGGGGTTCCTAACTACAATGAGCAGTTCTTC. The V and J genes are TRBV29-1 and TRBJ2-1; TRBD2 aligns across 8 bases. The CDR3 spans 14 residues. The V gene end was trimmed by 7 bases and the J gene end by 3 bases; junction bases not matched to a gene: 8. CDR1 is SQVTM and CDR2 is ANQGSEA in the germline V gene.

This clone has just one count. The chain couples TRBV6-5 to TRBJ2-7; tentatively, D is TRBD1 (5 bases). The CDR3 is 14 amino acids. V shed 6 bases and J shed 4 bases, with 16 bases lying between them. Germline V CDR1 and CDR2: MNHEY, SVGAGI. The CDR3 protein is CASSPNDRGYEQYF. In DNA, the CDR3 is TGTGCCAGCAGCCCCAATGACAGAGGATACGAGCAGTACTTC.